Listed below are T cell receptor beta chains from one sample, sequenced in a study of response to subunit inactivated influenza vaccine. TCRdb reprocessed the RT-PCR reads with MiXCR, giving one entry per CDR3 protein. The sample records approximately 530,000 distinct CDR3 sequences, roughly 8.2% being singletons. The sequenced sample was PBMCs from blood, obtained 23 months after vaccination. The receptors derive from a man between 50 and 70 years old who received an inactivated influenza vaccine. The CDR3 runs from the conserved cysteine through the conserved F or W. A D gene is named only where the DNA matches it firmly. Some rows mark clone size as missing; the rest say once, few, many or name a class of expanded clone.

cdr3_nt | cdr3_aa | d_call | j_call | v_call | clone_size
TGCAGTGCTAGAGATCCCACCCGGGAAAATACGCAGTATTTT | CSARDPTRENTQYF | NA | TRBJ2-3 | TRBV20-1 | NA
TGCAGTGCTCCCCGGGATATCAGAGATCGGACAGGGTCTGATGGCTACACCTTC | CSAPRDIRDRTGSDGYTF | TRBD1 | TRBJ1-2 | TRBV20-1 | NA
TGTGCCACCAGCAGGGGCGGGAGGGTGTACAATGAGCAGTTCTTC | CATSRGGRVYNEQFF | TRBD2 | TRBJ2-1 | TRBV15 | NA
TGTGCCAGCAGCGTAGTCGCAGATCTGGCAGATACGCAGTATTTT | CASSVVADLADTQYF | NA | TRBJ2-3 | TRBV9 | many
TGCAGCGTTGCAAGGACGGGAGAAAACTATGGCTACACCTTC | CSVARTGENYGYTF | NA | TRBJ1-2 | TRBV29-1 | many
TGTGCCAGCGGCGGGGGGTTTGAAGCTTTCTTT | CASGGGFEAFF | NA | TRBJ1-1 | TRBV6-2/TRBV6-3 | NA
TGTGCCAGCAGTTACTCGATTCGGACAGGGAAAGATCAGCCCCAGCATTTT | CASSYSIRTGKDQPQHF | TRBD1 | TRBJ1-5 | TRBV6-5 | many
TGTGCCATCAGCGGGGGACCGGGACAGGGTGATTCTGGCTACACCTTC | CAISGGPGQGDSGYTF | TRBD1 | TRBJ1-2 | TRBV10-3 | few
TGCAGCGTTGAAGATTCCATTCGGGGCGGGAGGGCCTGGGAGACCCAGTACTTC | CSVEDSIRGGRAWETQYF | TRBD2 | TRBJ2-5 | TRBV29-1 | NA
TGCGCCAGCAGCCAAGATAGACTGAGGGGGGGGAGGGATGAGCAGTTCTTC | CASSQDRLRGGRDEQFF | NA | TRBJ2-1 | TRBV4-1 | NA
TGCGCCAGCAGTGATGGGGGGCCCCGATGGAGAACAGATACGCAGTATTTT | CASSDGGPRWRTDTQYF | NA | TRBJ2-3 | TRBV10-1 | NA
TGTGCCAGCAGTCACACATCAAAAGACAGGGAAGACACTGAAGCTTTCTTT | CASSHTSKDREDTEAFF | TRBD1 | TRBJ1-1 | TRBV6-2/TRBV6-3 | few
TGTGCCTCCCAATCATGGGACAGTGAGCAGTTCTTC | CASQSWDSEQFF | TRBD1 | TRBJ2-1 | TRBV30 | few
TGTGCCATCAGTGACCCCCGGGACAACTACGAGCAGTACTTC | CAISDPRDNYEQYF | NA | TRBJ2-7 | TRBV10-3 | NA
TGTGCCAGCAGCTTAAAGGGGACAGGGATCACCGGGGAGCTGTTTTTT | CASSLKGTGITGELFF | TRBD1 | TRBJ2-2 | TRBV7-9 | NA
TGTGCCAGCAGTTCCGGACAGGTTTTGAACACTGAAGCTTTCTTT | CASSSGQVLNTEAFF | TRBD1 | TRBJ1-1 | TRBV12-3/TRBV12-4 | many
TGTGCCATCAGCGTCTCGGGACAGAACTACGAGCAGTACTTC | CAISVSGQNYEQYF | TRBD1 | TRBJ2-7 | TRBV10-3 | few
TGTGCCAGCAGCGCCAGGGGGTTAGCTGGCTACACCTTC | CASSARGLAGYTF | TRBD1 | TRBJ1-2 | TRBV7-2 | many
TGTGCCAGCAGCCAAGTGGGACAGGGGGTACACGAGCAGTACTTC | CASSQVGQGVHEQYF | TRBD1 | TRBJ2-7 | TRBV3-1 | NA
TGTGCCAGCAGTTTTTCAATACACAGGTTCGAGACCCAGTACTTC | CASSFSIHRFETQYF | NA | TRBJ2-5 | TRBV28 | NA
TGCAGTGCTAGTGAAGGGGGGATACGGACCGGGGAGCTGTTTTTT | CSASEGGIRTGELFF | NA | TRBJ2-2 | TRBV20-1 | NA
TGTGCCAGCAGCTTAGGGCAGCCTGGAGCTTTCTTT | CASSLGQPGAFF | NA | TRBJ1-1 | TRBV11-2 | NA
TGTGCCAGCAGCTTAGCCCACGGGCAACCCTATGGCTACACCTTC | CASSLAHGQPYGYTF | NA | TRBJ1-2 | TRBV7-9 | few
TGCGCCAGCAGCTTGTCAGGGACCCGCGAGCAGTACTTC | CASSLSGTREQYF | NA | TRBJ2-7 | TRBV5-1 | many
TGTGCCACCAGTGATGCCGGCTACAATGAGCAGTTCTTC | CATSDAGYNEQFF | NA | TRBJ2-1 | TRBV24-1 | many
TGTGCCAGCAGCATCGGACAGGGCTACGAGCAGTACTTC | CASSIGQGYEQYF | TRBD1 | TRBJ2-7 | TRBV7-9 | many
TGTGCCAGCAGTGATTTGTCGCGATCCCTCCGAAGTGAGCAGTTCTTC | CASSDLSRSLRSEQFF | NA | TRBJ2-1 | TRBV2 | many
TGTGCCAGCAGCCAAAACGAGGGGCAGGGCCAGGAGCCCCAGCATTTT | CASSQNEGQGQEPQHF | NA | TRBJ1-5 | TRBV4-2 | many
TGTGCCAGCAGTAAGGACAGTTACAATGAGCAGTTCTTC | CASSKDSYNEQFF | NA | TRBJ2-1 | TRBV12-3/TRBV12-4 | few
TGCGCCAGCAGCTTCGGACTAGCGGGACCCACAGATACGCAGTATTTT | CASSFGLAGPTDTQYF | TRBD2 | TRBJ2-3 | TRBV5-1 | few
TGTGCCAGCAGTTTACTGACTAGCGGAACCTACAATGAGCAGTTCTTC | CASSLLTSGTYNEQFF | TRBD2 | TRBJ2-1 | TRBV28 | many
TGTGCCAGCACGCGGACAGGGGCGAGCTCCTACAATGAGCAGTTCTTC | CASTRTGASSYNEQFF | TRBD1 | TRBJ2-1 | TRBV11-2 | NA
TGTGCCACCAGTGAGCCCAGGGGGCTGGGTGCAGATACGCAGTATTTT | CATSEPRGLGADTQYF | TRBD1 | TRBJ2-3 | TRBV24-1 | NA
TGCGCCAGCATTCAAGATCCCGGGCCCGGGGAGCTGTTTTTT | CASIQDPGPGELFF | NA | TRBJ2-2 | TRBV5-1 | NA
TGCGCCAGCAGCTTGGCAACCAACGACAGGGGTGAGGGCTATGGCTACACCTTC | CASSLATNDRGEGYGYTF | TRBD1 | TRBJ1-2 | TRBV5-1 | few